What follows is one TCR beta chain and its context. Clones were read by immunoSEQ multiplex PCR, and TCRdb kept only the in-frame ones, dropping some. The data show approximately 70,000 clones, approximately 90% seen once. CDR3 length: 11 amino acids. Trimming left V 5 bases short and J 5 bases short, with 7 bases between. The germline V gene has CDR1 SEHNR and CDR2 FQNEAQ (reference sequence). These data originate in a study of blood T cell repertoires in COVID-19. For the study at large: From T cells, B-cell-depleted T cells, or PBMCs came the material, which was cDNA or gDNA.

This clonotype was obtained from a woman aged 60-75 years with active COVID-19. J is TRBJ2-7 and V is TRBV7-9; D gene unclear. The sample taken for sequencing was peripheral blood. The CDR3 protein is CASSGVDEQYF. The CDR3 region has the DNA TGTGCCAGCAGCGGAGTGGACGAGCAGTACTTC.